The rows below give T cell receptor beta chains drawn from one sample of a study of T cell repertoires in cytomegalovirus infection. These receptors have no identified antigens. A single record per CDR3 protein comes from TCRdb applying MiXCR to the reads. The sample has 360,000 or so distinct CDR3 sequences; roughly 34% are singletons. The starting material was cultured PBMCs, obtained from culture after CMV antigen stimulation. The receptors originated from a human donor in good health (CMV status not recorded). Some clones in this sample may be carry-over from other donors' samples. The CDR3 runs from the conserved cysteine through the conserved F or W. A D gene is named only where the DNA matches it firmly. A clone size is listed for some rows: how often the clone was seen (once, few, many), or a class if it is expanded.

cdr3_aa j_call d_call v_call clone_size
CASSQQVSGANVLTF TRBJ2-6 NA TRBV7-2 few
CAWTSGRPGELFF TRBJ2-2 TRBD2 TRBV30 NA
CASSLGGTSVYNEQFF TRBJ2-1 TRBD2 TRBV5-4 NA
CASSPSGTDTQYF TRBJ2-3 NA TRBV7-2 many
CASSDPRQGDYEQYF TRBJ2-7 TRBD1 TRBV7-9 few
CASSFGQGREETQYF TRBJ2-5 TRBD1 TRBV11-3 NA
CASSSEKLFF TRBJ1-4 NA TRBV28 NA
CATSIAGSGTDTQYF TRBJ2-3 TRBD2 TRBV19 NA
CASSMGVKGAGQPQHF TRBJ1-5 TRBD1 TRBV19 NA
CASSPSTGNYYGYTF TRBJ1-2 NA TRBV18 NA
CASSLGLAGTYNEQFF TRBJ2-1 TRBD2 TRBV7-7 many
CSASPPGRGPEQYF TRBJ2-7 NA TRBV20-1 few
CASTPGTYEQYF TRBJ2-7 NA TRBV7-2 few
CARCWELFF TRBJ2-2 NA TRBV19 once
CASSDGIYNEQFF TRBJ2-1 NA TRBV7-6 NA